This T cell receptor beta chain was recovered during a study of vaccination and CD4 T cells after COVID-19. This clonotype was detected only a few times. Its target is not known. This CDR3 is built from 16 residues. Germline-derived CDR1 and CDR2 are SGHTA and FQGNSA. V lost 6 bases to trimming and J lost 2 bases; unmatched junction nucleotides: 12. CD4+ T cells that had been cultured provided DNA sequenced with the Oncomine TCR Beta short-read assay. A single record per CDR3 protein comes from TCRdb applying MiXCR to the PCR reads. This table holds 21,000 or so distinct CDR3 sequences, approximately 49% found once. Treatment here: approximately nine-day PBMC culture with coronavirus spike peptide pools or control peptides (ViraFEST assay).

This TCR derives from a human donor who had recovered from COVID-19. Source material: CD4+ T cells from blood, cultured in vitro. The chain uses TRBV7-2 and TRBJ2-5, with TRBD2 identical over 7 bases. In nucleotides, the CDR3 is TGTGCCAGCAGGCTCAACGGGGGGACCTCTCAAGAGACCCAGTACTTC. As protein: CASRLNGGTSQETQYF. Full variable domain (outside the CDR3, taken from reference TRBV7-2 and TRBJ2-5): GAGVSQSPSNKVTEKGKDVELRCDPISGHTALYWYRQSLGQGLEFLIYFQGNSAPDKSGLPSDRFSAERTGGSVSTLTIQRTQQEDSAVYLCASRLNGGTSQETQYFGPGTRLLVL.